This passage covers 17 T cell receptor beta chains from one sample sequenced in a study of lymphopenia after photon versus proton radiotherapy. Repertoires were generated with immunoSEQ multiplex PCR, while TCRdb's copy carries only in-frame clones and drops some. The sample contains 150,000 or so clones, 75% to 90% of which appear only once. This material consisted of peripheral blood, taken from a patient treated with photon-based radiotherapy. The receptors shown here come from a man aged 45-60 years with gastric cancer.

The chain has TRBV6-4 and TRBJ2-2; 7 bases are shared with TRBD1. V lost 6 bases to trimming and J lost 4 bases; unmatched junction nucleotides: 5. The CDR3 has 14 amino acids. Germline V gives CDR1 MRHNA, CDR2 SNTAGT. The CDR3 DNA reads as TGTGCCAGCAGATGGGACAGTTTCACCGGGGAGCTGTTTTTT. This codes for CASRWDSFTGELFF.

Only one count was recorded for this clone. This chain joins TRBV7-9 and TRBJ2-7; 8 bases match TRBD1. Germline CDR1 reads SEHNR; CDR2 reads FQNEAQ (reference sequence). Trimming removed 5 bases from V and 7 bases from J; junction bases left unmatched: 10. CDR3 size: 14 residues. CDR3 nucleotides: TGTGCCAGCAGCCAGGTGCAGGGGGCGGGAGAGCAGTACTTC. It codes for CASSQVQGAGEQYF.

The genes are TRBV1 and TRBJ2-1; the D call TRBD2 from the table was never checked on the DNA. TRBV1 is recorded as a pseudogene. The CDR3 runs 17 residues. The chain's CDR3 is CTSSQDPQGRERNEQFF. The DNA for the CDR3 is TGCACCAGCAGCCAAGACCCCCAGGGGCGGGAGAGGAATGAGCAGTTCTTC.

The rearrangement uses TRBV28 and TRBJ1-4; maybe TRBD1 (5 bases). The CDR3 runs to 14 residues. Trimming took off 3 bases at V and 5 bases at J, with 10 bases between the two ends. Looked up from germline, CDR1 is MDHEN and CDR2 is SYDVKM. Here the CDR3 DNA reads TGTGCCAGCAGTTTCTCTGGGGGGAATGAAAAACTGTTTTTT. This codes for CASSFSGGNEKLFF.

In DNA form, the CDR3 reads TGTGCCAGCAGCAAAGCCCCTAGCACAGATACGCAGTATTTT. Protein sequence: CASSKAPSTDTQYF. The chain recombines TRBV5-4 with TRBJ2-3; D is unresolved. Trimming took off 4 bases at V and 0 bases at J, with 9 bases between the two ends. Germline V gene lookup returns CDR1 SGHNT and CDR2 YYREEE (reference sequence). The CDR3 extends over 14 amino acids.

This clone was seen once. Additional DNA sequences in this sample encode the identical CDR3. CDR3 bases: TGTGCCAGCAGCTCTGACAGGGGCTACACCTTC. It is translated as CASSSDRGYTF. The chain combines TRBV7-9 with TRBJ1-2; a possible D gene is TRBD1 (6 bases). The CDR3 contains 11 residues. Germline-derived CDR1 and CDR2 are SEHNR and FQNEAQ (reference sequence). Trimming took off 4 bases at V and 8 bases at J, with 8 bases between the two ends.

The rearrangement links TRBV6-1 to TRBJ1-3, with D unresolved. This CDR3 is built from 17 residues. CDR1 and CDR2 (germline): MNHNS, SASEGT. Trimming shortened V by 3 bases and J by 0 bases, and 15 bases separated the two germline ends. The CDR3 loop is CASSESHGRSSGNTIYF. CDR3 coding DNA: TGTGCCAGCAGTGAGTCGCACGGACGAAGCTCTGGAAACACCATATATTTT.

A note on this clone: Distinct nucleotide sequences in the sample also encode this CDR3. DNA for the CDR3: TGTGCCAGCAGGACAGGGGTCTCTGGAAACACCATATATTTT. Encoded protein: CASRTGVSGNTIYF. The chain has TRBV28 and TRBJ1-3, with 8 bases matching TRBD1. CDR3 length: 14 amino acids. V shed 6 bases, J shed 0 bases, and the junction held 1 base outside the gene matches. Germline V gene sequence: CDR1 MDHEN, CDR2 SYDVKM.

This clone was found a few times. The chain uses TRBV19 and TRBJ1-2; D call uncertain. The ends were cut back, 5 bases at V and 4 bases at J, with 11 bases in the middle. This CDR3 has 13 residues. Germline V gene lookup returns CDR1 LNHDA and CDR2 SQIVND (reference sequence). The CDR3, as DNA: TGTGCCAGTAGTCGGTCAGAGACCTATGGCTACACCTTC. Residues: CASSRSETYGYTF.

A word on this clone: The identical CDR3 is also encoded by other nucleotide sequences in the sample. CDR3 nucleotides: TGTGCCAGCAGTTTGGGGACAGGGTCTTATAATGAGCAGTTCTTC. Residues: CASSLGTGSYNEQFF. The chain links TRBV27 to TRBJ2-1; 9 bases line up with TRBD1. The CDR3 runs 15 residues. Looked up from germline, CDR1 is MNHEY and CDR2 is SMNVEV (reference sequence). Germline trimming cut 3 bases from V and 7 bases from J; bases unmatched to any gene: 7.

This clone was detected only once. CDR3 region: CASSQDQSGAVSYEQYF. In DNA form, the CDR3 reads TGCGCCAGCAGCCAAGATCAGAGCGGGGCGGTCTCCTACGAGCAGTACTTC. The gene calls are TRBV4-3 and TRBJ2-7; 7 nucleotides align to TRBD2. This CDR3 spans 17 amino acids. The germline gives CDR1 LGHNA, CDR2 YSLEER. Germline trimming cut 0 bases from V and 0 bases from J; bases unmatched to any gene: 8.

The chain has TRBV5-1 and TRBJ2-1; 14 bases are a match to TRBD2. Germline CDR1 reads SGHRS; CDR2 reads YFSETQ. This CDR3 has 16 amino acids. V was pared by 3 bases and J by 9 bases, with 8 bases of the junction left unmatched. CDR3 DNA sequence: TGCGCCAGCAGCTCCCCGGGACTAGCGGGAGCCGTTGAGCAGTTCTTC. Amino acids: CASSSPGLAGAVEQFF.

This clone was recorded once. This rearrangement joins TRBV10-3 to TRBJ1-1; 8 nucleotides agree with TRBD1. J lost 2 bases, V lost 3 bases, and 8 bases had no gene match. CDR1 and CDR2 from the germline V gene are ENHRY and SYGVKD. The CDR3 totals 16 residues. The CDR3 sequence is CAISDQGAWGNTEAFF. The DNA for the CDR3 is TGTGCCATCAGTGACCAGGGGGCTTGGGGTAACACTGAAGCTTTCTTT.

The chain has TRBV5-1 and TRBJ2-1; TRBD2 matches 9 bases. The CDR3 runs to 15 residues. CDR1 and CDR2 from the germline V gene are SGHRS and YFSETQ. V was pared by 4 bases and J by 7 bases, with 9 bases of the junction left unmatched. The CDR3 sequence is CASSLGTSSENEQFF. The CDR3 coding sequence is TGCGCCAGCAGCCTAGGGACTAGCTCGGAGAATGAGCAGTTCTTC.

The chain links TRBV2 to TRBJ1-5, with 10 bases matching TRBD1. The V gene's germline CDR1 is SNHLY and CDR2 FYNNEI. The CDR3 runs to 18 residues. J lost 4 bases, V lost 6 bases, and 15 bases had no gene match. The CDR3 loop reads CASRPGQGTPRGNQPQHF. CDR3 bases: TGTGCCAGCAGACCGGGACAGGGGACCCCGAGAGGAAATCAGCCCCAGCATTTT.

This chain connects TRBV6-4 to TRBJ1-1; D remains unclear. The V end was cut by 2 bases, the J end by 1 base, with 11 bases between. The length of the CDR3 is 15 residues. In germline, CDR1 is MRHNA, CDR2 SNTAGT. CDR3 sequence: CASSDPTGSNTEAFF. The DNA of the CDR3 is TGTGCCAGCAGTGACCCCACGGGATCGAACACTGAAGCTTTCTTT.

This chain uses TRBV4-1 with TRBJ2-1; TRBD2 agrees at 10 bases. The CDR3 has 16 amino acids. From germline, CDR1 is MGHRA and CDR2 YSYEKL. V gave up 1 base and J gave up 8 bases; unmatched junction bases: 8. This CDR3 is CASSQGSSGRRDEQFF. In DNA form, the CDR3 reads TGCGCCAGCAGCCAAGGGTCTAGCGGGAGACGCGATGAGCAGTTCTTC.